This T cell receptor (beta chain) was identified during a study of cytomegalovirus exposure and HLA in healthy donors. Findings and limits, study-wide: In a later analysis, HLA-C alleles had the fewest associated TCRs, DRB1 alleles the most. A later analysis associated 15,000 or so TCR beta sequences with HLA alleles at a 0.05 false discovery rate. The authors judged a highly shared variant cluster likely a sequencing artifact.

The CDR3 has 12 residues. V trimming: 10 bases; J trimming: 7 bases; junction bases outside the gene matches: 7. Germline values: CDR1 MGHDK, CDR2 SYGVNS. This clone was found once. Antigen unknown. PCR amplification relied on 60 Vbeta primers (plus 13 Jbeta primers). Using immunoSEQ multiplex PCR, the repertoire was profiled, and TCRdb retains in-frame clones only, with some absent. The table includes under 200,000 clones, roughly 71% detected once. Sequencing input: PBMCs. The source is a male donor in good health and CMV-seropositive. The chain couples TRBV25-1 to TRBJ2-4; 7 nucleotides line up with TRBD2. The DNA of the CDR3 is TGTGCCACTTCTCTCGGGGGGAACATTCAGTACTTC. It encodes CATSLGGNIQYF.